This TCR beta chain was captured by sequencing in a study of blood T cell repertoires in COVID-19. Assay used: immunoSEQ multiplex PCR; TCRdb lists only in-frame clones, some missing. The table lists approximately 250,000 clones, 75% to 90% of them singletons. CDR1 is SGDLS and CDR2 is YYNGEE in the germline V gene. Trimming cost V 1 base and J 1 base, with 6 bases left between them. The CDR3 has 14 amino acids. The sequenced sample was peripheral blood. This receptor was obtained from a man aged 55 to 70 who had recovered from COVID-19. The chain carries TRBV9 and TRBJ2-1; D gene uncertain. CDR3 sequence reads: CASSVFGSYNEQFF. The CDR3 coding sequence is TGTGCCAGCAGCGTATTCGGGTCCTACAATGAGCAGTTCTTC.